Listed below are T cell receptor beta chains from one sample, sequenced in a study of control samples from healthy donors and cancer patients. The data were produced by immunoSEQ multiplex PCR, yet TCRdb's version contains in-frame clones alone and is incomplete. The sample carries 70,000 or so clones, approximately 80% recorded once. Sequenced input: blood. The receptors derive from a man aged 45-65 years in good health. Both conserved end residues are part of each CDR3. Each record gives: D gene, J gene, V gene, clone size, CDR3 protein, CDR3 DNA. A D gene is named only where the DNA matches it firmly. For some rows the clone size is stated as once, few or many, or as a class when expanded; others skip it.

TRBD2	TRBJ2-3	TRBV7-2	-	CASSFTSGRAQDTQYF	TGTGCCAGCAGCTTTACTAGCGGGAGGGCCCAAGATACGCAGTATTTT
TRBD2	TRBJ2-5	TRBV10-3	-	CAIRGVGRGETQYF	TGTGCCATCCGCGGGGTCGGGAGGGGCGAGACCCAGTACTTC
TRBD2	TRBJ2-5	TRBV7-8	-	CASSARSGREETQYF	TGTGCCAGCAGCGCCCGTAGCGGGAGGGAGGAGACCCAGTACTTC
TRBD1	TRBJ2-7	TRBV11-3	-	CASSTRTGGSEEQYF	TGTGCCAGCAGCACAAGGACAGGGGGATCGGAAGAGCAGTACTTC
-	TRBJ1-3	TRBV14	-	CASSPSNRASGNTIYF	TGTGCCAGCAGCCCGTCCAACAGAGCCTCTGGAAACACCATATATTTT
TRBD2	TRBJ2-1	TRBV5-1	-	CASSLREGPNEQFF	TGCGCCAGCAGCTTGCGGGAGGGGCCCAATGAGCAGTTCTTC
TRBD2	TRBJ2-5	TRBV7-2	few	CASSSSGRETQYF	TGTGCCAGCAGCAGCAGCGGGAGAGAGACCCAGTACTTC
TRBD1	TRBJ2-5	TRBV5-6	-	CASSWDRDQETQYF	TGTGCCAGCAGCTGGGACAGGGACCAAGAGACCCAGTACTTC
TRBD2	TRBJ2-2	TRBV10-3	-	CAISGALGTSGSGHGELFF	TGTGCCATCAGTGGAGCCTTGGGGACTAGCGGGAGTGGTCACGGGGAGCTGTTTTTT
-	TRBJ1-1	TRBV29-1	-	CSVRGRTEAFF	TGCAGCGTACGGGGTAGGACTGAAGCTTTCTTT
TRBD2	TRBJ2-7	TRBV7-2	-	CASSQRGGGHYEQYF	TGTGCCAGCAGCCAACGGGGGGGCGGACACTACGAGCAGTACTTC
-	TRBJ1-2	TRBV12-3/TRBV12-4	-	CASSLAGYGYTF	TGTGCCAGCAGTTTAGCAGGGTATGGCTACACCTTC
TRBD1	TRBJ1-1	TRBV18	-	CASSPRQGRNTEAFF	TGTGCCAGCTCACCGAGACAGGGAAGGAACACTGAAGCTTTCTTT
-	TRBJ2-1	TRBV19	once	CASSIGGRNEQFF	TGTGCCAGTAGTATAGGGGGTCGGAATGAGCAGTTCTTC
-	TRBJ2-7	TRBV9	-	CASSVGAQVSYEQYF	TGTGCCAGCAGCGTGGGGGCACAGGTATCCTACGAGCAGTACTTC
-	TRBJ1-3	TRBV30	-	CACQPGPRRNTIYF	TGTGCCTGCCAACCGGGGCCTAGGAGGAACACCATATATTTT
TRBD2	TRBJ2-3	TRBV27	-	CASKTSGRWTDTQYF	TGTGCCAGCAAAACTAGCGGGAGGTGGACAGATACGCAGTATTTT
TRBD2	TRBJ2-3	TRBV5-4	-	CASSSGLAGTSTDTQYF	TGTGCCAGCAGCTCAGGACTAGCGGGGACTAGCACAGATACGCAGTATTTT
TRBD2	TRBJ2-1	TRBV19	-	CASSTGLAGVEQFF	TGTGCCAGTAGTACGGGACTAGCGGGAGTTGAGCAGTTCTTC
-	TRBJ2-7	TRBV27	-	CASSIQTETYEQYF	TGTGCCAGCAGTATCCAGACAGAAACCTACGAGCAGTACTTC
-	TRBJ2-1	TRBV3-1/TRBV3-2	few	CASSQDAYNEQFF	TGTGCCAGCAGCCAAGATGCCTACAATGAGCAGTTCTTC
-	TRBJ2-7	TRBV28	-	CASRTGGGLYEQYF	TGTGCCAGCAGGACAGGAGGAGGTCTGTACGAGCAGTACTTC
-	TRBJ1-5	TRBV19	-	CASSMKGENQPQHF	TGTGCCAGTAGTATGAAGGGGGAAAACCAGCCCCAGCATTTT
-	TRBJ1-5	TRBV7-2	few	CASSRSTGGWDQPQHF	TGTGCCAGCAGCCGCTCAACCGGGGGATGGGATCAGCCCCAGCATTTT
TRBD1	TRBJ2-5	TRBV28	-	CASSFPGQHQETQYF	TGTGCCAGCAGTTTCCCGGGACAGCACCAAGAGACCCAGTACTTC
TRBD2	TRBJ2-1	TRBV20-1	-	CSASRRAGGTYDEQFF	TGCAGTGCTAGTAGACGAGCGGGAGGTACGTACGATGAGCAGTTCTTC
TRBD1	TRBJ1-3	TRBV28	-	CASSTDRGSSGNTIYF	TGTGCCAGCAGTACAGACAGGGGAAGCTCTGGAAACACCATATATTTT
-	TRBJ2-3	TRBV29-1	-	CSVTKNLGTDTQYF	TGCAGCGTAACCAAAAACCTTGGCACAGATACGCAGTATTTT
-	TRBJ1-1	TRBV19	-	CASSIDLIEGGNTEAFF	TGTGCCAGTAGTATAGATCTAATTGAAGGGGGGAACACTGAAGCTTTCTTT
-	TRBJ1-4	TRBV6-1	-	CASSDRGAANEKLFF	TGTGCCAGCAGTGATCGGGGGGCGGCTAATGAAAAACTGTTTTTT
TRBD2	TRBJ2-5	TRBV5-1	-	CASSMRGGLETQYF	TGCGCCAGCAGCATGCGGGGGGGCCTAGAGACCCAGTACTTC
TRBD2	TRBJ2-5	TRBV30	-	CAWQRTSVQETQYF	TGTGCCTGGCAAAGGACTAGCGTTCAAGAGACCCAGTACTTC